The 16 T cell receptor beta chains presented below share a single source sample, sequenced in a study of blood T cell repertoires in COVID-19. Only in-frame clones appear in the TCRdb table, and some are missing; sequencing was by immunoSEQ multiplex PCR. The table has 200,000 to 300,000 clones, roughly 88% seen once; the top ten hold 2% to 3%. Sequencing used PBMCs or T cells enriched from blood (not recorded which). The receptors were sampled from a middle-aged woman with acute COVID-19.

This sequence joins TRBV27 and TRBJ2-1; D is unresolved. The CDR3 has 16 residues. Trimming stripped 7 bases from V and 0 bases from J, with 16 bases between. The V gene's germline CDR1 is MNHEY and CDR2 SMNVEV (reference sequence). The CDR3 is CASNRVGRNSYNEQFF. CDR3 sequence (DNA): TGTGCCAGCAACCGGGTAGGCCGTAACTCCTACAATGAGCAGTTCTTC.

This clone was recorded once. This chain connects TRBV19 to TRBJ1-3; D is possibly TRBD1 (5 bases). The germline V gene encodes CDR1 LNHDA and CDR2 SQIVND (reference sequence). With 6 bases removed from V and 7 bases from J, the gap between germline ends came to 13 bases. The CDR3 is 13 residues long. CDR3 in amino acids: CASRSVQVNTIYF. The CDR3 region has the DNA TGTGCCAGTAGATCGGTACAGGTGAACACCATATATTTT.

This chain connects TRBV4-2 to TRBJ1-5; D gene ambiguous. The CDR3 contains 12 residues. The germline CDR1 and CDR2 sequences are LGHNA and YNFKEQ. Trimming pared 1 base from V and 6 bases from J, leaving 4 bases between. CDR3 in amino acids: CASSQGVQPQHF. The CDR3 nucleotides read TGTGCCAGCAGCCAAGGAGTTCAGCCCCAGCATTTT.

This clone appeared once. The chain employs TRBV5-1 and TRBJ2-5, with 7 positions matching TRBD1. Germline loops: CDR1 SGHRS, CDR2 YFSETQ. The length of the CDR3 is 14 residues. With 0 bases clipped from V and 5 bases from J, the junction kept 4 bases outside the gene matches. The CDR3 DNA sequence: TGCGCCAGCAGCTTGGACCAGGACAGGGAGACCCAGTACTTC. Its translation is CASSLDQDRETQYF.

This sequence joins TRBV2 and TRBJ1-2, with 7 positions matching TRBD1. Germline V gene lookup returns CDR1 SNHLY and CDR2 FYNNEI. This CDR3 contains 15 residues. Losses at the gene ends were 4 bases for V and 5 bases for J; bases not matched to a gene: 10. DNA for the CDR3: TGTGCCAGCAGTGGCAGTCAGGGGGGACAGTATGGCTACACCTTC. Its protein is CASSGSQGGQYGYTF.

The chain recombines TRBV24-1 with TRBJ2-7, with D possibly matching TRBD2 (6 bases). This CDR3 is 16 amino acids long. Germline V gene data show CDR1 as KGHDR and CDR2 as SFDVKD. V was shortened by 12 bases and J by 6 bases, with 29 bases between the two germline ends. CDR3 sequence (DNA): TGTGCCGCCGATCCTGAGACTAGTCAGGATCCCGTCGAGCAGTACGTC. Protein sequence: CAADPETSQDPVEQYV.

The rearrangement uses TRBV12-3 or TRBV12-4 and TRBJ2-5; no clear D gene. Trimming removed 4 bases from V and 5 bases from J, with 5 bases in between. The CDR3 length is 11 residues. The CDR3 bases are TGTGCCAGCAGTTCAGTGGAGACCCAGTACTTC. Amino acids: CASSSVETQYF.

The chain joins TRBV24-1 to TRBJ2-1, with a weak D call TRBD2 (5 bases). Between the trimmed V and J ends, which lost 9 bases and 5 bases, there was a span of 13 bases. This CDR3 spans 13 amino acids. Germline-derived CDR1 and CDR2 are KGHDR and SFDVKD. Here the CDR3 DNA reads TGTGCCACCGCGCAACTAGGGAACAATGAGCAGTTCTTC. Residues: CATAQLGNNEQFF.

The V gene is TRBV2, the J gene TRBJ2-1; TRBD2 agrees at 8 bases. CDR1 SNHLY and CDR2 FYNNEI come from the germline V gene. The CDR3 totals 15 residues. Trimming took 6 bases from V and 4 from J; bases not matched to a gene: 8. For the CDR3, the DNA is TGTGCCAGCAGCCCAGGACTAGCCGGGTACAATGAGCAGTTCTTC. Translation: CASSPGLAGYNEQFF.

The chain uses TRBV19 and TRBJ1-4; no definite D call. Germline-derived CDR1 and CDR2 are LNHDA and SQIVND (reference sequence). The V end lost 3 bases, the J end lost 7 bases, and 9 bases lay between the germline ends. The length of the CDR3 is 13 residues. CDR3 protein: CASSMRAGEKLFF. CDR3 coding DNA: TGTGCCAGTAGTATGCGGGCGGGTGAAAAACTGTTTTTT.

The rearrangement links TRBV10-3 to TRBJ1-1, with TRBD1 identical over 10 bases. From germline, CDR1 is ENHRY and CDR2 SYGVKD. The CDR3 sequence is 17 residues long. Trimming removed 6 bases from V and 1 base from J; junction bases left unmatched: 11. The CDR3 here is CAIREAPGQGSNTEAFF. The DNA for the CDR3 is TGTGCCATCAGGGAAGCCCCGGGACAGGGGTCGAACACTGAAGCTTTCTTT.

The J gene is TRBJ2-5, the V gene TRBV25-1, with D tentatively TRBD2 (5 bases). V lost 1 base, J lost 1 base, and 16 bases lay in between. The germline V gene encodes CDR1 MGHDK and CDR2 SYGVNS. This CDR3 comprises 17 residues. CDR3 residues: CASSEFVGGPRQETQYF. The CDR3 DNA reads as TGTGCCAGCAGTGAATTCGTGGGCGGGCCCCGCCAAGAGACCCAGTACTTC.

This clone has just a few counts. The J gene is TRBJ1-2, the V gene TRBV5-4; 9 bases map to TRBD1. From germline, CDR1 is SGHNT and CDR2 YYREEE (reference sequence). V lost 4 bases to trimming and J lost 4 bases; unmatched junction nucleotides: 14. The CDR3 contains 17 residues. In nucleotides, the CDR3 is TGTGCCAGCAGCCGGGGGGGAACGGGACAGGGCGGCTATGGCTACACCTTC. Translated: CASSRGGTGQGGYGYTF.

This chain joins TRBV2 and TRBJ1-6, with D possibly TRBD1 on 5 matching bases. This CDR3 has 14 amino acids. Germline CDR1 is SNHLY and CDR2 is FYNNEI. V dropped 5 bases and J dropped 7 bases, with 12 bases sitting between them. This CDR3 reads CASSPGFTNSPLHF. DNA for the CDR3: TGTGCCAGCAGTCCAGGGTTTACAAATTCACCCCTCCACTTT.

This clone was seen just once. V and J are TRBV11-3 and TRBJ2-3; TRBD2 is a possible D gene (6 bases). V lost 8 bases to trimming and J lost 1 base, with 10 bases between them. This CDR3 comprises 13 residues. Germline CDR1 reads SGHNT; CDR2 reads YENEEA. DNA of the CDR3: TGTGCCAGCGCCCCGGGGGGCACAGATACGCAGTATTTT. It specifies CASAPGGTDTQYF. Complete variable domain (other parts from reference TRBV11-3 and TRBJ2-3): EAGVVQSPRYKIIEKKQPVAFWCNPISGHNTLYWYLQNLGQGPELLIRYENEEAVDDSQLPKDRFSAERLKGVDSTLKIQPAELGDSAVYLCASAPGGTDTQYFGPGTRLTVL.

CDR3 amino acids: CAWVRYSNTEAFF. The CDR3 bases are TGTGCCTGGGTCAGGTATTCTAACACTGAAGCTTTCTTT. V and J are TRBV30 and TRBJ1-1; D unresolved. The germline CDR1 and CDR2 sequences are GTSNPN and SVGIG (reference sequence). V lost 5 bases and J 2 bases, leaving 12 bases between the germline ends. CDR3 length equals 13 residues.